A single sample gave rise to the 16 T cell receptor beta chains below, sequenced in a study of T-cell memory formation after mild COVID-19. In TCRdb, the 5' RACE reads were re-called with MiXCR into one record per CDR3 protein. The table has about 200,000 distinct CDR3 sequences, more than 8% seen once. The source material was PBMCs or a T cell subset sorted from them (not recorded which). These receptors all stem from a man younger than 35 who had mild COVID-19 (a few samples of this study predate the infection). Cell type and time point are not known.

V gene TRBV6-4 combines with J gene TRBJ2-3; 10 bases fit TRBD1. The CDR3 sequence is 15 residues long. The ends lost 2 bases at V and 1 base at J; junction bases unmatched: 0. Germline V lookup: CDR1 MRHNA, CDR2 SNTAGT. This CDR3 is CASSDGTGGTDTQYF. The DNA for the CDR3 is TGTGCCAGCAGTGACGGGACAGGGGGCACAGATACGCAGTATTTT.

In this sample, this clonotype turned up many times. The V gene is TRBV7-2, the J gene TRBJ1-3; possible D gene TRBD1, 6 bases. Germline values: CDR1 SGHTA, CDR2 FQGNSA. The CDR3 extends over 16 amino acids. Trimming stripped 1 base from V and 0 bases from J, with 10 bases between. This chain's CDR3 is CASSLGGPASGNTIYF. CDR3 nucleotide sequence: TGTGCCAGCAGCTTAGGGGGGCCCGCCTCTGGAAACACCATATATTTT.

This chain links TRBV23-1 with TRBJ2-7, with D unresolved. TRBV23-1 has ORF status, its function being uncertain. The CDR3 is 14 residues long. The V end was cut by 4 bases, the J end by 6 bases, with 16 bases between. This CDR3 reads CASSPTARRGEQYF. CDR3 DNA sequence: TGCGCCAGCAGTCCGACGGCCAGACGAGGCGAGCAGTACTTC.

This clonotype was picked up many times. The CDR3 spells CASSLGILAVDYNEQFF. CDR3 DNA sequence: TGCGCCAGCAGCTTGGGAATTCTGGCGGTAGATTACAATGAGCAGTTCTTC. The chain joins TRBV5-1 to TRBJ2-1; D unresolved. V was trimmed by 0 bases and J by 4 bases, leaving 17 bases between them. CDR1 and CDR2 from the germline V gene are SGHRS and YFSETQ. The CDR3 is 17 residues long.

This clonotype was counted at least ten times. V is TRBV5-5 and J is TRBJ2-7; 9 bases match TRBD1. CDR3 length equals 16 residues. V was clipped by 4 bases and J by 1 base; unmatched bases: 9. Germline-derived CDR1 and CDR2 are SGHKS and YYEKEE (reference sequence). The CDR3 DNA follows: TGTGCCAGCAGCGGAAAACCGGGACAGGGTTCCTACGAGCAGTACGTC. Amino acid sequence: CASSGKPGQGSYEQYV.

The V gene is TRBV10-3, the J gene TRBJ1-6; 7 positions agree with TRBD1. Germline CDR1 ENHRY, CDR2 SYGVKD. V was pared by 1 base and J by 0 bases, with 6 bases of the junction left unmatched. CDR3 length equals 18 residues. CDR3 region: CAISEYRTGGSYNSPLHF. DNA for the CDR3: TGTGCCATCAGTGAGTATCGGACAGGAGGCTCCTATAATTCACCCCTCCACTTT.

This clonotype came up many times. The rearrangement joins TRBV3-1 to TRBJ2-7; 9 positions match TRBD1. This CDR3 region has 14 residues. Per the germline V gene, CDR1 is LGHDT and CDR2 is YNNKEL (reference sequence). V lost 6 bases and J lost 1; bases outside the gene matches: 4. The CDR3 here is CASRGQGRSYEQYF. The CDR3 DNA sequence: TGTGCCAGCAGGGGACAGGGTCGGTCCTACGAGCAGTACTTC.

In this sample, this clonotype turned up many times. The chain uses TRBV6-6 and TRBJ2-1, with 7 positions matching TRBD1. Germline lookup yields CDR1 MNHNY and CDR2 SVGAGI (reference sequence). Trimming removed 5 bases from V and 0 bases from J; junction bases left unmatched: 10. This CDR3 is 17 amino acids long. CDR3 sequence reads: CASSPSRTGSSYNEQFF. The CDR3, as DNA: TGTGCCAGCAGTCCCTCGAGGACAGGTAGCTCCTACAATGAGCAGTTCTTC.

This clonotype was picked up a small number of times. The CDR3 here is CSSNRGNTIYF. In DNA form, the CDR3 reads TGCAGTTCGAACAGGGGAAACACCATATATTTT. This chain joins TRBV20-1 and TRBJ1-3; maybe TRBD1 (5 bases). In germline, CDR1 is DFQATT, CDR2 SNEGSKA (reference sequence). The CDR3 consists of 11 residues. Trimming cost V 8 bases and J 4 bases, with 9 bases left between them.

Comment on this clonotype: Sequence at one end of the junction differs from germline and may be a read error. This rearrangement joins TRBV3-1 to TRBJ1-5; 12 bases fit TRBD1. Germline V gene sequence: CDR1 LGHDT, CDR2 YNNKEL (reference sequence). CDR3 size: 15 residues. CDR3 DNA: TGTGCCAGCAGTCAAGGGACAGGGGGCGATCAGCCCCAGCATTTT. This gives the protein CASSQGTGGDQPQHF.

This clonotype appeared many times. The chain employs TRBV11-2 and TRBJ2-5; 7 positions match TRBD2. V trimming: 7 bases; J trimming: 3 bases; junction bases outside the gene matches: 14. Looked up from germline, CDR1 is SGHAT and CDR2 is FQNNGV. The CDR3 covers 16 residues. CDR3 sequence (DNA): TGTGCCAGCACCCTCCTTCGGGACGGGACTAAAGAGACCCAGTACTTC. It translates to CASTLLRDGTKETQYF.

This clonotype came up a few times. The genes are TRBV6-2 or TRBV6-3 and TRBJ1-2, with D uncertain. The CDR3 extends over 13 amino acids. V shed 6 bases and J shed 4 bases, with 12 bases lying between them. Germline V gene sequence: CDR1 MNHEY, CDR2 SVGEGT. CDR3 amino acids: CASSRPSRYGYTF. The CDR3, as DNA: TGTGCCAGCAGCCGACCCAGTCGCTATGGCTACACCTTC.

This clonotype was seen a few times. V gene TRBV2 combines with J gene TRBJ1-2; 7 positions match TRBD1. CDR1 and CDR2 from the germline V gene are SNHLY and FYNNEI. The CDR3 has 15 residues. Trimming cost V 2 bases and J 0 bases; bases outside gene matches: 3. CDR3 in amino acids: CASSERQGANYGYTF. The CDR3 nucleotides read TGTGCCAGCAGTGAAAGGCAGGGGGCTAACTATGGCTACACCTTC.

The chain couples TRBV20-1 to TRBJ2-3; 8 bases fit TRBD2. Losses at the gene ends were 6 bases for V and 1 base for J; bases not matched to a gene: 0. The CDR3 covers 12 residues. CDR1 is DFQATT, CDR2 SNEGSKA, per germline (reference sequence). The CDR3, as DNA: TGCAGTGCCGGGGGGGGCACAGATACGCAGTATTTT. The encoded protein is CSAGGGTDTQYF.

The table lists this clonotype with a few counts. The V and J genes are TRBV5-1 and TRBJ2-3; weak D call: TRBD2 (5 bases). Per the germline V gene, CDR1 is SGHRS and CDR2 is YFSETQ. Trimming pared 2 bases from V and 5 bases from J, leaving 12 bases between. CDR3 length equals 14 residues. CDR3 region: CASSFTSQVDTQYF. The CDR3 coding sequence is TGCGCCAGCAGCTTCACTAGTCAGGTAGATACGCAGTATTTT.

This clonotype showed up just a few times. V is TRBV11-1 and J is TRBJ2-3; D may be TRBD2 (5 bases). The CDR3 runs 16 residues. Trimming took off 3 bases at V and 3 bases at J, with 16 bases between the two ends. Germline-derived CDR1 and CDR2 are SGHAT and FQDESV (reference sequence). The CDR3 sequence is CASSFRSAGKTDTQYF. In DNA form, the CDR3 reads TGTGCCAGCAGCTTCCGGAGCGCGGGCAAAACAGATACGCAGTATTTT. Complete variable domain (other parts from reference TRBV11-1 and TRBJ2-3): EAEVAQSPRYKITEKSQAVAFWCDPISGHATLYWYRQILGQGPELLVQFQDESVVDDSQLPKDRFSAERLKGVDSTLKIQPAELGDSAMYLCASSFRSAGKTDTQYFGPGTRLTVL.